The entry below gives a single TCR beta chain sequence along with its context. Its specificity is not known. The sample is drawn from a study of blood T cells in healthy people across ages. Every sample gave at least 5 micrograms of total RNA when it was extracted. Study-level points and caveats: TCR beta diversity per million T cells fell roughly linearly with age. Diversity was higher, and naive CD4+ cells more numerous, in long-lived donors than in aged donors.

Together with a sample-barcoded 5' primer, a J-beta primer mix was included in a second PCR lasting about 6 to 12 cycles. Using its own MiXCR run on the 5' RACE reads, TCRdb lists one record per CDR3 protein. The table lists just under 750,000 distinct CDR3 sequences, about a fifth of them singletons. Material for sequencing was blood. The sequence was obtained from a man between 65 and 80 years old in good health.

CDR3 sequence (DNA): TGCAGTGCTAGGAAAGAACTAGCGGGGGCAGATACGCAGTATTTT. Translation gives CSARKELAGADTQYF. The genes are TRBV20-1 and TRBJ2-3; 11 bases align to TRBD2. With 3 bases clipped from V and 4 bases from J, the junction kept 6 bases outside the gene matches. This CDR3 has 15 residues. CDR1 is DFQATT and CDR2 is SNEGSKA in the germline V gene (reference sequence).